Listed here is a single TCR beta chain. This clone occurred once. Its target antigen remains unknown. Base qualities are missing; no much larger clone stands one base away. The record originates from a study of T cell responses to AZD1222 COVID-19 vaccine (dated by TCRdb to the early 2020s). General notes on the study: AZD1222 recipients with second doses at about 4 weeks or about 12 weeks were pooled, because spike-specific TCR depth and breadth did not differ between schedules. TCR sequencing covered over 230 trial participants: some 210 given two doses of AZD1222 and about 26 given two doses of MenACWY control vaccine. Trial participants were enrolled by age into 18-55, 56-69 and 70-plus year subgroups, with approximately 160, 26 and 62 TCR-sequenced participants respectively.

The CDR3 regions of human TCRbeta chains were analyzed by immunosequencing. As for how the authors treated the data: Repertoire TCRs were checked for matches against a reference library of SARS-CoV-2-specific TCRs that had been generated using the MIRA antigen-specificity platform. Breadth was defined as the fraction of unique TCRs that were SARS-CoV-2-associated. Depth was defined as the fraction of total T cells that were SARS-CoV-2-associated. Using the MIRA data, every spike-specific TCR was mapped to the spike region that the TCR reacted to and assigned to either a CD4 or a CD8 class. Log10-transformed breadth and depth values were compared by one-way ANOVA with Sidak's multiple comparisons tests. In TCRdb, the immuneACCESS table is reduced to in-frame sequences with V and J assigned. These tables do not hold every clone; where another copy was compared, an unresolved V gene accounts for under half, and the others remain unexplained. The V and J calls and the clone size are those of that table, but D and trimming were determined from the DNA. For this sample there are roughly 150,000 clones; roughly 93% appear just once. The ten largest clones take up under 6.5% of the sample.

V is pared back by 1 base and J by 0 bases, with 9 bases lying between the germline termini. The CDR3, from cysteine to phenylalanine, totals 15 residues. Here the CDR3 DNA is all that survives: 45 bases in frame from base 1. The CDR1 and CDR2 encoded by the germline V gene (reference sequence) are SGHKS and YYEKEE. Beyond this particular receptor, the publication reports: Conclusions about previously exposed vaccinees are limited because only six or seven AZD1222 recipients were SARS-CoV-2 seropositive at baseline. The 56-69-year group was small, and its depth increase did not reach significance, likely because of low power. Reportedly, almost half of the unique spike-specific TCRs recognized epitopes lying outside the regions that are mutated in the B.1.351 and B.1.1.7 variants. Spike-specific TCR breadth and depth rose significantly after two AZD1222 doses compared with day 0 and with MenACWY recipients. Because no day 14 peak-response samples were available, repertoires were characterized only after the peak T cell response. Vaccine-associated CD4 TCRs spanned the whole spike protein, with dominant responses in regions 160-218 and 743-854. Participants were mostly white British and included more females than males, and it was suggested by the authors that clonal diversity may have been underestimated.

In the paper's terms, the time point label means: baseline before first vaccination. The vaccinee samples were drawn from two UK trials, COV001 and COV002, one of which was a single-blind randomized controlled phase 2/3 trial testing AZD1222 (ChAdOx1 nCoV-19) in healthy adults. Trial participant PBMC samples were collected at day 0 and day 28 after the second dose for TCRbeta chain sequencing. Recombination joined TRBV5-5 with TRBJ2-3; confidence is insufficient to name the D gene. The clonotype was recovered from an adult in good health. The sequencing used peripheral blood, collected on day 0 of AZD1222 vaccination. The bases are TGTGCCAGCAGCTTGTACGGCAGGAGCACAGATACGCAGTATTTT. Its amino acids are CASSLYGRSTDTQYF.